The clone carrying this TCR beta chain was seen only a few times. What it binds is not known. This record belongs to a study of vaccination and CD4 T cells after COVID-19. Study-wide results and caveats: Median reactive clonotypes, those recognizing SARS-CoV-2, rose from about 22 to 38, not significantly. In convalescent patients, a median approximately 86% of reactive clones appeared only post-vaccination.

The CDR3 loop spans 14 amino acids. Germline CDR1 is DFQATT and CDR2 is SNEGSKA (reference sequence). The Oncomine TCR Beta short-read assay sequenced DNA from cultured CD4+ T cells. Genomic DNA was isolated from CD4+ T cells that had been cultured. TCRdb reprocessed the PCR reads with MiXCR, giving one entry per CDR3 protein. The table records approximately 18,000 distinct CDR3 sequences, around three fifths of them present only once. This sample's treatment: roughly 10-day PBMC culture with coronavirus spike peptide pools or control peptides (ViraFEST assay). This clonotype was obtained from a human donor who had recovered from COVID-19. The sample consisted of CD4+ T cells from blood, cultured in vitro. The V call is TRBV20-1, the J call TRBJ1-2; TRBD1 aligns across 7 bases. The CDR3 reads CSAPQGGETYGYTF. The DNA for the CDR3 is TGCAGCGCTCCGCAGGGGGGAGAAACCTATGGCTACACCTTC.